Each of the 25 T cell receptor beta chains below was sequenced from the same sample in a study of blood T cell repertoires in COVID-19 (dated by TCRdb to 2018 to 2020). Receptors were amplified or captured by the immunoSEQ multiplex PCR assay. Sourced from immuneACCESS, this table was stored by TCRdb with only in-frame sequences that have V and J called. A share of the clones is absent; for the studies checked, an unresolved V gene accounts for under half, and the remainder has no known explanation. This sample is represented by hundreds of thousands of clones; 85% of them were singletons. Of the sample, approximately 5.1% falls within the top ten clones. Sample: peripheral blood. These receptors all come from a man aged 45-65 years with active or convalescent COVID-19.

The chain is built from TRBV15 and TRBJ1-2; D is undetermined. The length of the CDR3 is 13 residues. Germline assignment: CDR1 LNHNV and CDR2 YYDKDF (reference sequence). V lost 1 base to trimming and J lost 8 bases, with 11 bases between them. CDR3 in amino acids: CATSRAGVYGYTF. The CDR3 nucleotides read TGTGCCACCAGCAGAGCGGGTGTATACGGCTACACCTTC.

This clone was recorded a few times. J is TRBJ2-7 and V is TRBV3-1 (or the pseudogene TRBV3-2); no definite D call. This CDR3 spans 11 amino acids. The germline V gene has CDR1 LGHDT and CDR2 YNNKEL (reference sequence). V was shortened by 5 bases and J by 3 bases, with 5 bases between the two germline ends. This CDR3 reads CASSSLYEQYF. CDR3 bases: TGTGCCAGCAGCTCCCTCTACGAGCAGTACTTC.

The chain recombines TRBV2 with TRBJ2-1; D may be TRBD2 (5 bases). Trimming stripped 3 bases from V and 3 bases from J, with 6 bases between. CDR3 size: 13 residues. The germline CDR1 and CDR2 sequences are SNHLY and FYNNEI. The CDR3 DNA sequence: TGTGCCAGCAGTGAGGGGAGCTACAATGAGCAGTTCTTC. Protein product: CASSEGSYNEQFF.

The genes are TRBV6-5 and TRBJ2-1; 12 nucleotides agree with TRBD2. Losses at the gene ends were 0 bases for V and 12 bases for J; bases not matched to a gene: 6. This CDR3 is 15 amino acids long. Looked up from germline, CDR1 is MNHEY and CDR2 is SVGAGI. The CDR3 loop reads CASSYSRLAGERQFF. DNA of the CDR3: TGTGCCAGCAGTTACTCACGACTAGCGGGAGAACGGCAGTTCTTC.

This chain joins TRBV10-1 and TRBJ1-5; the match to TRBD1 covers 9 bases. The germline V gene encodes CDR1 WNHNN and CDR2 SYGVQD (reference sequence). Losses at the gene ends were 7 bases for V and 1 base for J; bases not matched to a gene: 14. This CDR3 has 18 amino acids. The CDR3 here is CASMNKTGGGQSNQPQHF. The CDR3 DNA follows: TGCGCCAGCATGAACAAGACAGGGGGTGGGCAGAGCAATCAGCCCCAGCATTTT.

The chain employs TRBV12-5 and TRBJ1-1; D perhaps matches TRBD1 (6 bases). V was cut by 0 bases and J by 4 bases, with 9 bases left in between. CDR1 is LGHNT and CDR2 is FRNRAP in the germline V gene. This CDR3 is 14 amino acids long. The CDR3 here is CASGLVIGGTEAFF. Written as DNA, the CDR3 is TGTGCTAGTGGTTTGGTAATAGGGGGCACTGAAGCTTTCTTT.

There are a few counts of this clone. CDR3 amino acids: CASSAAGTHYGYTF. CDR3 DNA: TGTGCCAGCAGCGCAGCCGGGACTCACTATGGCTACACCTTC. The chain joins TRBV6-5 to TRBJ1-2; D might be TRBD1 (5 bases). Germline values: CDR1 MNHEY, CDR2 SVGAGI. Deletions cut 6 bases from V and 3 bases from J, with 14 bases between. The CDR3 is 14 residues long.

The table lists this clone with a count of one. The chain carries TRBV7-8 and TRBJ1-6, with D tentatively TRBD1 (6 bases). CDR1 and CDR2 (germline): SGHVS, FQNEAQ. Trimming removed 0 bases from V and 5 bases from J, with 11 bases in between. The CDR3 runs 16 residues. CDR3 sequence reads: CASSLARTANNSPLHF. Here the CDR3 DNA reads TGTGCCAGCAGCTTAGCACGGACAGCCAATAATTCACCCCTCCACTTT.

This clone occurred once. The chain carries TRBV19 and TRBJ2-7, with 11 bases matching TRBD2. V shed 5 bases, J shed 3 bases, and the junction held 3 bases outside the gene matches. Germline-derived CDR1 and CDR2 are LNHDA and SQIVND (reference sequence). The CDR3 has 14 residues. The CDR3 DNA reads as TGTGCCAGTAGTCTAACTAGCGGGAGCTACGAGCAGTACTTC. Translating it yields CASSLTSGSYEQYF.

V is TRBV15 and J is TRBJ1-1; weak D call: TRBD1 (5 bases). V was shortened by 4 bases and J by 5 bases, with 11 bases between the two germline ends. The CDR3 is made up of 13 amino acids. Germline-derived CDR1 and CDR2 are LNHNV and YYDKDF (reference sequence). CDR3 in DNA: TGTGCCACCAGCATCACAGGTCGTACTGAAGCTTTCTTT. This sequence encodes CATSITGRTEAFF. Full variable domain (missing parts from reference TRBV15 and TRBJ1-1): DAMVIQNPRYQVTQFGKPVTLSCSQTLNHNVMYWYQQKSSQAPKLLFHYYDKDFNNEADTPDNFQSRRPNTSFCFLDIRSPGLGDTAMYLCATSITGRTEAFFGQGTRLTVV.

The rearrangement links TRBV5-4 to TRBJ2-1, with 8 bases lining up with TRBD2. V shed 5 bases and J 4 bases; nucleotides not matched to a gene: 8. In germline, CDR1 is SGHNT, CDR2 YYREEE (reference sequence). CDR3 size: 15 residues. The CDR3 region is CASSSQRELYNEQFF. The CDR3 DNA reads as TGTGCCAGCAGTAGCCAGCGGGAGCTATACAATGAGCAGTTCTTC.

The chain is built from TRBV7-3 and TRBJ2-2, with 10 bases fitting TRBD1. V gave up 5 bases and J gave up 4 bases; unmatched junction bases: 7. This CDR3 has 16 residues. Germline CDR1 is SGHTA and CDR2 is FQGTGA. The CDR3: CASSRRQGARTGELFF. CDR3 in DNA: TGTGCCAGCAGCAGAAGACAGGGGGCGCGCACCGGGGAGCTGTTTTTT.

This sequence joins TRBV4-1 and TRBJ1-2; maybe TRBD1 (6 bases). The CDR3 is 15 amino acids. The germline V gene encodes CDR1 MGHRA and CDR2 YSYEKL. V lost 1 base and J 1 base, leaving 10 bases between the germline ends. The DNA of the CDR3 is TGCGCCAGCAGCCAAGTACAGGACAGTAACTATGGCTACACCTTC. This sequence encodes CASSQVQDSNYGYTF.

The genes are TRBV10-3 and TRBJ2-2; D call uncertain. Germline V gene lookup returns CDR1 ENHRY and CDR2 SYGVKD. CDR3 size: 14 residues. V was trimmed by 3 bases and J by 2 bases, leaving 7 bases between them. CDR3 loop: CAISEAPNTGELFF. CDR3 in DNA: TGTGCCATCAGTGAAGCACCAAACACCGGGGAGCTGTTTTTT.

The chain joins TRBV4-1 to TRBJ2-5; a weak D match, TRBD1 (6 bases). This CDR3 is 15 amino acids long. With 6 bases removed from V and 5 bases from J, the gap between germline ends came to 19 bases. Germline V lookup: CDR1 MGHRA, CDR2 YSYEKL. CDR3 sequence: CASSASGQPRETQYF. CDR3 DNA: TGCGCCAGCAGTGCCTCTGGACAGCCCCGGGAGACCCAGTACTTC.

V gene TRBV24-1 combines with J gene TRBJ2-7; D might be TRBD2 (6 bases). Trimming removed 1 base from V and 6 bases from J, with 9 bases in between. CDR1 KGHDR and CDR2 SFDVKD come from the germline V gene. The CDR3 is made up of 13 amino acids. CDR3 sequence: CATSDLSGSEQYF. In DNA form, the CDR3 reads TGTGCCACCAGTGATTTATCCGGGAGCGAGCAGTACTTC.

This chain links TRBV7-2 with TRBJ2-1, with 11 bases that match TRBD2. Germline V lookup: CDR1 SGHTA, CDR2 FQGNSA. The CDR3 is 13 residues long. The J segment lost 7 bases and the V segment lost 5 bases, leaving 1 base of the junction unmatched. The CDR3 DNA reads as TGTGCCAGCAGCAGACTAGCGGGAAATGAGCAGTTCTTC. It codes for CASSRLAGNEQFF.

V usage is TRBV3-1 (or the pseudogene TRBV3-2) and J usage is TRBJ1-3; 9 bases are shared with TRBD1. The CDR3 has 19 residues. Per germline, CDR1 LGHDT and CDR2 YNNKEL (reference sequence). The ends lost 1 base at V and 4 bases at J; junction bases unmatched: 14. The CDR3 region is CASSQVARGTGKKGNTIYF. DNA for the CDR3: TGTGCCAGCAGCCAAGTTGCTCGTGGGACAGGGAAGAAAGGAAACACCATATATTTT.

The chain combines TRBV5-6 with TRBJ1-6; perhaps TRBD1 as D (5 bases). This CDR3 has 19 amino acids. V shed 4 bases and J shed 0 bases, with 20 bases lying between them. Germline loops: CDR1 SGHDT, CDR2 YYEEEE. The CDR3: CASSVYQGLGSSYNSPLHF. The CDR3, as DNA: TGTGCCAGCAGCGTTTATCAGGGCCTCGGGAGCTCCTATAATTCACCCCTCCACTTT.

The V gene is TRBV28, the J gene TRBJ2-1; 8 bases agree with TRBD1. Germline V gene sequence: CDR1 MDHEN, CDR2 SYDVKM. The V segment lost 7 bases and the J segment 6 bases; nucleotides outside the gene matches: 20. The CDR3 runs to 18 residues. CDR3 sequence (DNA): TGTGCCAGCACCCTAAGACAGGGGCGACCTGGTTTCGTCAATGAGCAGTTCTTC. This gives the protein CASTLRQGRPGFVNEQFF.

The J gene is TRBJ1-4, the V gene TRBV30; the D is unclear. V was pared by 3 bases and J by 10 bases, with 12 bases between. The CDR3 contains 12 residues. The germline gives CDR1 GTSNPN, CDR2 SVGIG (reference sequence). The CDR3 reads CAWRQPLGKLFF. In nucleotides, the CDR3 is TGTGCCTGGAGACAGCCCCTTGGAAAACTGTTTTTT.

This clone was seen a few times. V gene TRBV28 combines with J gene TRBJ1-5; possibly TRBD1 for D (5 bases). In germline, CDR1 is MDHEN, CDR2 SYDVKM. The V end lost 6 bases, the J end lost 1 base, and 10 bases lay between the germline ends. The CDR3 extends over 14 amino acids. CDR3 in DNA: TGTGCCAGCAGACCCGGGGGGAGCAATCAGCCCCAGCATTTT. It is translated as CASRPGGSNQPQHF.

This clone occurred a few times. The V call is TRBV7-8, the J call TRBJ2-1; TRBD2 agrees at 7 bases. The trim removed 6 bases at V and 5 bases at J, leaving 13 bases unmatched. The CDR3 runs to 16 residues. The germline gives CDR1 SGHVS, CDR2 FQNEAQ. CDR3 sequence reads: CASRRGLGGRDNEQFF. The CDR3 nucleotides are TGTGCCAGCAGGCGGGGATTGGGCGGGAGAGACAATGAGCAGTTCTTC.

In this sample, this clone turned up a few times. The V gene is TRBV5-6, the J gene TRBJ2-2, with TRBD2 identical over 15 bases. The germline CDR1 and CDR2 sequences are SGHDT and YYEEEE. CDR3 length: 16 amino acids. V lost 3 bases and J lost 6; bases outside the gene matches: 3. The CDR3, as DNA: TGTGCCAGCAGCTCACGGACTAGCGGGAGGGCCGGGGAGCTGTTTTTT. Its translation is CASSSRTSGRAGELFF.

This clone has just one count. The CDR3 loop reads CSASWLAGDSYEQYF. CDR3 nucleotides: TGCAGTGCTAGTTGGCTAGCGGGAGATTCCTACGAGCAGTACTTC. The chain joins TRBV20-1 to TRBJ2-7; TRBD2 agrees at 10 bases. V gave up 3 bases and J gave up 1 base; unmatched junction bases: 6. The CDR3 spans 15 residues. Germline CDR1 is DFQATT and CDR2 is SNEGSKA (reference sequence).